The clone carrying this T cell receptor beta chain was detected ten times or more. This record comes from a study of neurological immune-mediated disorders. There are 15 residues in the CDR3. Germline CDR1 SGHRS, CDR2 YFSETQ. Between the trimmed V and J ends, which lost 2 bases and 7 bases, there was a span of 17 bases. MiXCR, run by TCRdb on the 5' RACE reads, gives a single entry per CDR3 protein. The sample contains around 66,000 distinct CDR3 sequences, 4.8% of which appear only once. The sequencing input was PBMCs. The clonotype was recovered from an older woman with multiple sclerosis. The rearrangement joins TRBV5-1 to TRBJ2-3, with D tentatively TRBD1 or TRBD2 (5 bases each). In DNA, the CDR3 is TGCGCCAGCAGCTTCGGGGCCCCCGAACTTCATACGCAGTATTTT. It translates to CASSFGAPELHTQYF.